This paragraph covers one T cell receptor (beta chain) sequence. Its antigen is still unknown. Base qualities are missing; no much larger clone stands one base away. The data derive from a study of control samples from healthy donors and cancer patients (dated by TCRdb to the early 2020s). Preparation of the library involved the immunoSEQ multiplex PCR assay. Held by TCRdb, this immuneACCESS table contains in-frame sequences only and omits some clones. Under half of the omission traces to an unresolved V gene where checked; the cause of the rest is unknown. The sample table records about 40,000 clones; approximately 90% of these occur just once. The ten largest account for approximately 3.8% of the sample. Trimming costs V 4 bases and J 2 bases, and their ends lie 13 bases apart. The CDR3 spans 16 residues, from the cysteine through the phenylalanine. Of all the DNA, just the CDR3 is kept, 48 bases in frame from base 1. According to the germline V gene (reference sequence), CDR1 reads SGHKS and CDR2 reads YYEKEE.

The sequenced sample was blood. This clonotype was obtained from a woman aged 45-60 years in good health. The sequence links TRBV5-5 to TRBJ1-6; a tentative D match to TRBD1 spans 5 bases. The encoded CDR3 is CASSVAGTAYNSPLHF. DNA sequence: TGTGCCAGCAGCGTCGCCGGGACGGCCTATAATTCACCCCTCCACTTT.